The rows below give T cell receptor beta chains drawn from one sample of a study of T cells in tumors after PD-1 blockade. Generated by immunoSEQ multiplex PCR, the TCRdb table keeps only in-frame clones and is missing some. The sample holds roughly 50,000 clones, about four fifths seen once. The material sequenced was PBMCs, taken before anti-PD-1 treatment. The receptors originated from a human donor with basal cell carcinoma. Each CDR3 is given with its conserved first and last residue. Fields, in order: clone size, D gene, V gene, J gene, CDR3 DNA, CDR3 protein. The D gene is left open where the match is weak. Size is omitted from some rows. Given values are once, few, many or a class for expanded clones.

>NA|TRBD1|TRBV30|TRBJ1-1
TGTGCCTGGAGTCGGGACAGGGGTGACACTGAAGCTTTCTTT
CAWSRDRGDTEAFF
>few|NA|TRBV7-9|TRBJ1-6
TGTGCCAGCAGCTTGGGGGGTGGGGAGCATTCACCCCTCCACTTT
CASSLGGGEHSPLHF
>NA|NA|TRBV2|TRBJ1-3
TGTGCCTCCGACCGGGACAACTCTGGAAACACCATATATTTT
CASDRDNSGNTIYF
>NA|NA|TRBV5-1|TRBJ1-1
TGCGCCAGCCAGAGCGGTACGAACACTGAAGCTTTCTTT
CASQSGTNTEAFF
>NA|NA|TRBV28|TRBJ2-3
TGTGCCAGCAGGGAGGGGGGCCCCACAGATACGCAGTATTTT
CASREGGPTDTQYF
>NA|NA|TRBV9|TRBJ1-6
TGTGCCAGCAGCGCACAGGACAGCGGTCGACCCCTCCACTTT
CASSAQDSGRPLHF
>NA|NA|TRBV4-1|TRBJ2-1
TGCGCCAGCAGCCAAGAGCCCGGGGATGAGCAGTTCTTC
CASSQEPGDEQFF
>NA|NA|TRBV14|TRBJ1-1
TGTGCCAGCAGCAAGAACACTGAAGCTTTCTTT
CASSKNTEAFF
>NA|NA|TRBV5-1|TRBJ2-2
TGCGCCAGCAGCCCCACAGCTAACCCGAACACCGGGGAGCTGTTTTTT
CASSPTANPNTGELFF
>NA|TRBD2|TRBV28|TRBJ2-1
TGTGCCAGCAGTTTCGCGGGAGTACCCAATGAGCAGTTCTTC
CASSFAGVPNEQFF
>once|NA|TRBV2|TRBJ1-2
TGTGCCAGCAGTGGCCCTGGGACCACTGGCTACACCTTC
CASSGPGTTGYTF
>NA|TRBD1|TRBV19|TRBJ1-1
TGTGCCAGTAGGCCAAAGGGGACAGGGGCCAGGGACACTGAAGCTTTCTTT
CASRPKGTGARDTEAFF
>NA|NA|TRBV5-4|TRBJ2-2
TGTGCCAGCAGCTTGTATCCAGGGGCGAACACCGGGGAGCTGTTTTTT
CASSLYPGANTGELFF
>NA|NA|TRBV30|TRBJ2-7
TGTGCCTGGCTCCTCTGGGGGGAGGACCAAAATAAAAACTACGAGCAGTACTTC
CAWLLWGEDQNKNYEQYF
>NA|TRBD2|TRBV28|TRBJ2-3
TGTGCCAGCAGTTTTCGGACTAGGACAGATACGCAGTATTTT
CASSFRTRTDTQYF
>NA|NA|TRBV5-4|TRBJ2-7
TGTGCCAGCAGCCTTGCCGAGCTAGAAGGCCCCTACGAGCAGTACTTC
CASSLAELEGPYEQYF
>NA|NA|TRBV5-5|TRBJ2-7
TGTGCCAGCAGCTCTTTTCAGTACGAGCAGTACTTC
CASSSFQYEQYF
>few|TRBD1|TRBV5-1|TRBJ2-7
TGCGCCAGCACCTCCGGGACAGGGTTCTCCTACGAGCAGTACTTC
CASTSGTGFSYEQYF
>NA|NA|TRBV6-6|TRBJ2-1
TGTGCCAGCAGCCCTCTAGGTGGTGAGCAGTTCTTC
CASSPLGGEQFF
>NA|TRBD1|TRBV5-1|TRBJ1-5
TGCGCCAGCAGCGCAACAGGGGGTGGCAATCAGCCCCAGCATTTT
CASSATGGGNQPQHF
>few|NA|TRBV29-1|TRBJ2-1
TGCAGCGTTGATAACAGGGTTAGGAACAATGAGCAGTTCTTC
CSVDNRVRNNEQFF
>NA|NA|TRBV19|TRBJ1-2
TGTGCCAGTAGTATACTCCAGGAGTATGGCTACACCTTC
CASSILQEYGYTF
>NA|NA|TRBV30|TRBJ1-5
TGTGCCTGGAGTCCTCAGGGTACTAGCAATCAGCCCCAGCATTTT
CAWSPQGTSNQPQHF
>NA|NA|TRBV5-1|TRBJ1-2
TGCGCCAGCAGCTTGGAGGGGGACGGTGGCTACACCTTC
CASSLEGDGGYTF
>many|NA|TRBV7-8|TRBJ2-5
TGTGCCAGCAGCCCCCTTGGGGAGACCCAGTACTTC
CASSPLGETQYF
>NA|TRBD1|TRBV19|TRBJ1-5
TGTGCCAGTACTAGGACAGGGGATAGCAATCAGCCCCAGCATTTT
CASTRTGDSNQPQHF
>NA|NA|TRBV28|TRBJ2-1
TGTGCCAGCAGTTCGACAGACCCTAGGAAGCAGTTCTTC
CASSSTDPRKQFF
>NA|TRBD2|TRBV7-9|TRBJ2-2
TGTGCCAGCACGCACATCCGACTAGCGGGGGGCACCACCGGGGAGCTGTTTTTT
CASTHIRLAGGTTGELFF
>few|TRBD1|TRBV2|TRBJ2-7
TGTGCCAGCAGACCCGGACAGGGCCTGATGTACGAGCAGTACTTC
CASRPGQGLMYEQYF
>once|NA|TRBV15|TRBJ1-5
TGTGCCACCAGCAGAGAGGGCAATCAGCCCCAGCATTTT
CATSREGNQPQHF
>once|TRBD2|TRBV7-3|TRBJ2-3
TGTGCCAGCAGCTTATCAGCGGGGGGGAACACAGATACGCAGTATTTT
CASSLSAGGNTDTQYF
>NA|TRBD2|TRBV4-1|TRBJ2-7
TGCGCCAGCAGCCAAGACAAGGGACTAGGACTTTACGAGCAGTACTTC
CASSQDKGLGLYEQYF
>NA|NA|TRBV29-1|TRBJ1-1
TGCAGCGCAGAGGGAGGGACAAAAATGCGTAACACTGAAGCTTTCTTT
CSAEGGTKMRNTEAFF
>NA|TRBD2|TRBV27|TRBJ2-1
TGTGCCAGCAGTTTCCTCGGGGGGACTAGCGGGCGGGGGGCCTACAATGAGCAGTTCTTC
CASSFLGGTSGRGAYNEQFF
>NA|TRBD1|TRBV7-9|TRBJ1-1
TGTGCCAGCAGCACACAGGGGGAGAGGGTCACTGAAGCTTTCTTT
CASSTQGERVTEAFF
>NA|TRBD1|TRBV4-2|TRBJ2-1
TGTGCCAGCAGCCAGCTCCCGGGACAGGGGAGCAATGAGCAGTTCTTC
CASSQLPGQGSNEQFF
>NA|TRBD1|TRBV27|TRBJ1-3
TGTGCCAGCAGGATGGGACAGGGGATTTTGGATGACACCATATATTTT
CASRMGQGILDDTIYF
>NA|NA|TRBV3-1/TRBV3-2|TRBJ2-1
TGTGCCAGCAGCCGTCTAGCGACCTACAATGAGCAGTTCTTC
CASSRLATYNEQFF
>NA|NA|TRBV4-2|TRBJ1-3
TGTGCCAGCAGCCAAGGATGGGGGGCCGCTGGAAACACCATATATTTT
CASSQGWGAAGNTIYF
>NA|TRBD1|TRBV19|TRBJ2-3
TGTGCCAGTAGTATGGTGACAGGGCTACTCACAGATACGCAGTATTTT
CASSMVTGLLTDTQYF
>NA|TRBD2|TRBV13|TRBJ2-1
TGTGCCAGCAGCCGGCGGGGGGGCATCCACAATGAGCAGTTCTTC
CASSRRGGIHNEQFF
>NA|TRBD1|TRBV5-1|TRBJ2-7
TGCGCCAGCAGCTTGATGCAGGGGGCGAGCTACGAGCAGTACTTC
CASSLMQGASYEQYF
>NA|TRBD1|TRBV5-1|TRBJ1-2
TGCGCCAGCAGCCCCGGGACAGGGGGTGGTGGCTACACCTTC
CASSPGTGGGGYTF
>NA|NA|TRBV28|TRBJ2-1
TGTGCCAGCAGCCCACCAGACAATGAGCAGTTCTTC
CASSPPDNEQFF
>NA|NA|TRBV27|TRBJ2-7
TGTGCCAGCAGTTTCCAGGGGGGGGGATACGAGCAGTACTTC
CASSFQGGGYEQYF
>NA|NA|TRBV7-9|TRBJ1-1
TGTGCCAGCAGGTACTTCGGGGGTGGTACTGAAGCTTTCTTT
CASRYFGGGTEAFF
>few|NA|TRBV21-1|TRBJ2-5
TGTGCCAGCAGCAAAGTGGGGATTGTATCCAAAGAGACCCAGTACTTC
CASSKVGIVSKETQYF
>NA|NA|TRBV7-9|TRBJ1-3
TGTGCCAGCAGGTCACCAGGGAGCTCTGGAAACACCATATATTTT
CASRSPGSSGNTIYF
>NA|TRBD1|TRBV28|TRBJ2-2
TGTGCCAGCAGGCCGGGACAGGGGAGGGGGCTTGGATCCGGGGAGCTGTTTTTT
CASRPGQGRGLGSGELFF
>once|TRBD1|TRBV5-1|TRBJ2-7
TGCGCCAGCAGCTTGACAGGGGGCAAGAGGAACGAGCAGTACTTC
CASSLTGGKRNEQYF
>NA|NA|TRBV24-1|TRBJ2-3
TGTGCCACCAGTGAACCTGACAGGACGCGAGATACGCAGTATTTT
CATSEPDRTRDTQYF
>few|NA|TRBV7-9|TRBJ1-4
TGTGCCAGCAGCTCGGGGTCAGGGGTTGCTAATGAAAAACTGTTTTTT
CASSSGSGVANEKLFF
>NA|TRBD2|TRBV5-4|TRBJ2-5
TGTGCCAGCAGCCGGAGGGGACTAGCGGGTCTCGAGAGGGAGACCCAGTACTTC
CASSRRGLAGLERETQYF
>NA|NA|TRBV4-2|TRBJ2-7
TGTGCCAGCAGCCAAGAATCGTCAGGGGCCTACGAGCAGTACTTC
CASSQESSGAYEQYF